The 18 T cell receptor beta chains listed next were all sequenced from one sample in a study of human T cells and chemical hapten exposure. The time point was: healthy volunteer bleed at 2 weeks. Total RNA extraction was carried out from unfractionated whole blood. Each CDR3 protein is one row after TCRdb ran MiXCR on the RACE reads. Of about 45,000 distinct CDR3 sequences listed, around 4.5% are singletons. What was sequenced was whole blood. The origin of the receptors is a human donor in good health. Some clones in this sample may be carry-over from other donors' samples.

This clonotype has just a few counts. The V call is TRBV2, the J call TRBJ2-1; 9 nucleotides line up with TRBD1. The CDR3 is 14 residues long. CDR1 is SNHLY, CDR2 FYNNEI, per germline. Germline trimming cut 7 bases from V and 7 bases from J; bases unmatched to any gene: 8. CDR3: CASTWGQGRNEQFF. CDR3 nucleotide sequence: TGTGCCAGCACCTGGGGACAGGGACGAAATGAGCAGTTCTTC.

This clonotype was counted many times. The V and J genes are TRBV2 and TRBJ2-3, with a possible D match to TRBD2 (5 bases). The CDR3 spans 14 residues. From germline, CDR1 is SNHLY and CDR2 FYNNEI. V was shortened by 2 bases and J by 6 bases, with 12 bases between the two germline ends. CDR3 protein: CASSEMPRGDTQYF. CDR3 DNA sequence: TGTGCCAGCAGTGAAATGCCACGAGGGGATACGCAGTATTTT.

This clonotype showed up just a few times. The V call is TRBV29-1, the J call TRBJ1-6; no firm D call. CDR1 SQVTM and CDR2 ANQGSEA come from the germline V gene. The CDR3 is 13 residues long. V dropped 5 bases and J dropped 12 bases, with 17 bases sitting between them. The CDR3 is CSVRTHPDQPLHF. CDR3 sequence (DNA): TGCAGCGTTCGGACCCACCCGGACCAACCCCTCCACTTT.

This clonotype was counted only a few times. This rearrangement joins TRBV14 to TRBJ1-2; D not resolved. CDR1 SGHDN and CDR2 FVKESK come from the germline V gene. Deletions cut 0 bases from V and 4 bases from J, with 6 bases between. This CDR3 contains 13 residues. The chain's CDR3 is CASSQERSYGYTF. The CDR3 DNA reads TGTGCCAGCAGCCAAGAGAGGAGCTATGGCTACACCTTC.

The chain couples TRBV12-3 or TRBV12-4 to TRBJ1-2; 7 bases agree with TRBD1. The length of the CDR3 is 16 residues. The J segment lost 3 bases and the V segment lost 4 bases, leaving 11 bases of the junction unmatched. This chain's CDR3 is CASSYPYRGVYYGYTF. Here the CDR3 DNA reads TGTGCCAGCAGTTACCCGTACAGGGGTGTTTACTATGGCTACACCTTC.

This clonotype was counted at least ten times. The CDR3 bases are TGTGCCAGCAGTTCGCTTGGGCACGACGAGCAGTACTTC. Translation gives CASSSLGHDEQYF. The rearrangement joins TRBV28 to TRBJ2-7; D is uncertain. CDR3 length: 13 amino acids. Germline V lookup: CDR1 MDHEN, CDR2 SYDVKM. The V end was cut by 4 bases, the J end by 5 bases, with 12 bases between.

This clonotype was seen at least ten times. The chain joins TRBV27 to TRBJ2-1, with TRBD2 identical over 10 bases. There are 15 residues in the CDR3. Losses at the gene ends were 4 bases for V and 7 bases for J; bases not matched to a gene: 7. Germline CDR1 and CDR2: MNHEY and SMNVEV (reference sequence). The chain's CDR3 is CASSWLAGVYNEQFF. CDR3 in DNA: TGTGCCAGCAGTTGGCTAGCGGGAGTCTATAATGAGCAGTTCTTC.

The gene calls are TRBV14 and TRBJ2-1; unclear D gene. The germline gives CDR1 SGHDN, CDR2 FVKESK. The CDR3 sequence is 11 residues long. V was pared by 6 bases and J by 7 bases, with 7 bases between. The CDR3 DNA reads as TGTGCCAGCAGTCTCCGGAATGAGCAGTTCTTC. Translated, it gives CASSLRNEQFF.

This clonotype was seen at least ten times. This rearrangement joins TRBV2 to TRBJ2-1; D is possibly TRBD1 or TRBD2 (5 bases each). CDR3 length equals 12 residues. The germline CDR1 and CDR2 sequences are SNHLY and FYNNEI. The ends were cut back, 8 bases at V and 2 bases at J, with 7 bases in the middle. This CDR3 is CASGTTYNEQFF. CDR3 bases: TGTGCCAGCGGGACCACCTACAATGAGCAGTTCTTC. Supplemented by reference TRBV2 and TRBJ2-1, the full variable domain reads EPEVTQTPSHQVTQMGQEVILRCVPISNHLYFYWYRQILGQKVEFLVSFYNNEISEKSEIFDDQFSVERPDGSNFTLKIRSTKLEDSAMYFCASGTTYNEQFFGPGTRLTVL.

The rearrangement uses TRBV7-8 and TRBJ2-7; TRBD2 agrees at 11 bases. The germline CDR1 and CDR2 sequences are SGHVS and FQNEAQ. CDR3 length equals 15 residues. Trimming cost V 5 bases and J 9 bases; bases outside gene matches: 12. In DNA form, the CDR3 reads TGTGCCAGCAGCCCCTTTTTAGCGGGAGGGCACGGGCAGTACTTC. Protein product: CASSPFLAGGHGQYF. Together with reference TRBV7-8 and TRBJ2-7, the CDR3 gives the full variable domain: GAGVSQSPRYKVAKRGQDVALRCDPISGHVSLFWYQQALGQGPEFLTYFQNEAQLDKSGLPSDRFFAERPEGSVSTLKIQRTQQEDSAVYLCASSPFLAGGHGQYFGPGTRLTVT.

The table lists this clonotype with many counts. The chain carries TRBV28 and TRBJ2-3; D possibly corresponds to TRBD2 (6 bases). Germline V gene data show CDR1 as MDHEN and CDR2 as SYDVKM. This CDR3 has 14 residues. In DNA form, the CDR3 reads TGTGCGGCGGGGCGGGCCTTAAGCACAGATACGCAGTATTTT. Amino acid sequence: CAAGRALSTDTQYF.

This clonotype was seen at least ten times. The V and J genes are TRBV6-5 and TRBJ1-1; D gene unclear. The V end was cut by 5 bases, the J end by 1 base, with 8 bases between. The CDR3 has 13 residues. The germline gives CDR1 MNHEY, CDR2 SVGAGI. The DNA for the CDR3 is TGTGCCAGCAGTCACACTCCGAACACTGAAGCTTTCTTT. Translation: CASSHTPNTEAFF.

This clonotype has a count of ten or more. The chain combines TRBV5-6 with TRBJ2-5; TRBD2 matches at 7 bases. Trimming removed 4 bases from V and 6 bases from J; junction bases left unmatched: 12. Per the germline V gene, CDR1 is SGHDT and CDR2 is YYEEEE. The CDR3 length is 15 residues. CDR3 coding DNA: TGTGCCAGCAGCCATGGGGGAGGGCCGGGAAAGACCCAGTACTTC. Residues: CASSHGGGPGKTQYF.

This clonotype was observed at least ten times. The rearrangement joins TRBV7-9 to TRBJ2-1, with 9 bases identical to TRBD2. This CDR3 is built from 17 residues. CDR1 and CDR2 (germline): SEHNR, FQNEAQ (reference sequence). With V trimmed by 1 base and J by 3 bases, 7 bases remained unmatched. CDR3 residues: CASSLVTSGTFYNEQFF. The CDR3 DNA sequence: TGTGCCAGCAGCTTAGTGACTAGCGGTACTTTCTACAATGAGCAGTTCTTC.

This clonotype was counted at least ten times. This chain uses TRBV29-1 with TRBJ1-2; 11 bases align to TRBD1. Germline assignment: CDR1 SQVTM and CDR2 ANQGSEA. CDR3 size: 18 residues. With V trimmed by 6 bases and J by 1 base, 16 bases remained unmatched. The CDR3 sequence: CSVLLSPGQGDFNYGYTF. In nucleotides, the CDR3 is TGCAGCGTCTTACTTTCACCGGGACAGGGGGATTTTAACTATGGCTACACCTTC. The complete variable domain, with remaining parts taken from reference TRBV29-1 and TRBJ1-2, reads SAVISQKPSRDICQRGTSLTIQCQVDSQVTMMFWYRQQPGQSLTLIATANQGSEATYESGFVIDKFPISRPNLTFSTLTVSNMSPEDSSIYLCSVLLSPGQGDFNYGYTFGSGTRLTVV.

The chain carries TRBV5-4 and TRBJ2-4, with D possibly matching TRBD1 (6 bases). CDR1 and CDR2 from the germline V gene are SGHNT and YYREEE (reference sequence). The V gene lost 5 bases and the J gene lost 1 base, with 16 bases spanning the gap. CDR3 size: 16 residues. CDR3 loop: CASSGGQGQAKNIQYF. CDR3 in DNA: TGTGCCAGCAGTGGGGGCCAGGGGCAGGCCAAAAACATTCAGTACTTC. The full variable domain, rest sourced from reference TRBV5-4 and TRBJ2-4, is ETGVTQSPTHLIKTRGQQVTLRCSSQSGHNTVSWYQQALGQGPQFIFQYYREEENGRGNFPPRFSGLQFPNYSSELNVNALELDDSALYLCASSGGQGQAKNIQYFGAGTRLSVL.

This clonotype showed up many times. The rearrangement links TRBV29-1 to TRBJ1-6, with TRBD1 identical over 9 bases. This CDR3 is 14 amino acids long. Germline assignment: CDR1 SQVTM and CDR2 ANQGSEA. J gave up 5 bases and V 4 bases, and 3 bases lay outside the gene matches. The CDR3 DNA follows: TGCAGCGTTGGGACAGGGGTAGATAATTCACCCCTCCACTTT. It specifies CSVGTGVDNSPLHF.

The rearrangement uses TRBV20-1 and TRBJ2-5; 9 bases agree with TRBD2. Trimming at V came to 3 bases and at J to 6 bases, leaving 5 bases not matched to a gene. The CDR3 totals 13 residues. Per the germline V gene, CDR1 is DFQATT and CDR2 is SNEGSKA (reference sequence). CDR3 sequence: CSASWRGGKTQYF. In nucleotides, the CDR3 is TGCAGTGCTAGTTGGCGGGGGGGAAAGACCCAGTACTTC.